This T cell receptor beta chain was sequenced for a study of T-cell memory formation after mild COVID-19. The CDR3 is 18 amino acids. Germline V lookup: CDR1 MNHNS, CDR2 SASEGT. Trimming removed 2 bases at V and 3 bases at J, with 17 bases between. TCRdb passed the 5' RACE reads through MiXCR, listing each CDR3 protein once. The table has some 450,000 distinct CDR3 sequences, about a sixth seen once. The chain carries TRBV6-1 and TRBJ1-6; tentatively, D is TRBD1 (6 bases). The receptor was derived from a man aged 18-30 years who had mild COVID-19 (a few samples of this study predate the infection). Cell type and time point are not known. The sample consisted of PBMCs or a T cell subset sorted from them (not recorded which). CDR3 DNA: TGTGCCAGCAGTGAACCTCCGGGACAAGCCTACTATAATTCACCCCTCCACTTT. It encodes CASSEPPGQAYYNSPLHF.